This T cell receptor beta chain was recorded in a study of beta chain features in type 1 diabetes. Overall study results and limits: Type 1 diabetes patients had moderately but significantly shorter TCRB CDR3s in all four CD4+ subsets. The question left open here concerned HLA type influencing TCRB rearrangement.

Germline V gene sequence: CDR1 SQVTM, CDR2 ANQGSEA. The CDR3 sequence is 12 residues long. The V and J ends lost 4 bases and 2 bases respectively, with 7 bases between them. Expressed TCRB transcripts were sequenced because the isolated RNA had all been reverse transcribed beforehand. Samples of naive, central memory and regulatory T cells yielded a mean of around 3.4 million reads. Some clones are missing from TCRdb's copy, which holds only in-frame ones; the method was immunoSEQ multiplex PCR. The sample includes some 200,000 clones, 16% of them seen just once. Details on this clone: Its target is not known.

Sequenced material: naive CD4+ T cells from blood. The TCR was taken from a man aged 30-40 years with type 1 diabetes. V and J are TRBV29-1 and TRBJ2-3, with a tentative D call TRBD2 (5 bases). The CDR3 coding sequence is TGCAGCGTTGGGGGAGACACAGATACGCAGTATTTT. The encoded protein is CSVGGDTDTQYF.